Only one count was recorded for the clone carrying this T cell receptor beta chain. Its specificity is unknown. The data are from a study of vaccination effects on CD4 cells after COVID-19. Data came from immunoSEQ multiplex PCR; TCRdb stores just in-frame clones and leaves some out. The sample gives about 74,000 clones, roughly four fifths of which show up once; roughly 2% is in the top ten. At the end of around eleven days of culture, CD4+ T cells were isolated. The V gene end was trimmed by 7 bases and the J gene end by 0 bases; junction bases not matched to a gene: 14. The CDR3 runs 17 residues. Per the germline V gene, CDR1 is SGHTA and CDR2 is FQGNSA.

This receptor was taken from a human donor who received a COVID-19 vaccine. This chain joins TRBV7-2 and TRBJ2-5, with TRBD2 matching 7 bases. This material consisted of CD4+ T cells from PBMCs cultured without peptide, taken before COVID-19 vaccination. The CDR3 DNA is TGTGCCAGCACCTGGACGGCGGGGGAATCGTACCAAGAGACCCAGTACTTC. Protein: CASTWTAGESYQETQYF. Variable domain in full (rest from reference TRBV7-2 and TRBJ2-5): GAGVSQSPSNKVTEKGKDVELRCDPISGHTALYWYRQSLGQGLEFLIYFQGNSAPDKSGLPSDRFSAERTGGSVSTLTIQRTQQEDSAVYLCASTWTAGESYQETQYFGPGTRLLVL.